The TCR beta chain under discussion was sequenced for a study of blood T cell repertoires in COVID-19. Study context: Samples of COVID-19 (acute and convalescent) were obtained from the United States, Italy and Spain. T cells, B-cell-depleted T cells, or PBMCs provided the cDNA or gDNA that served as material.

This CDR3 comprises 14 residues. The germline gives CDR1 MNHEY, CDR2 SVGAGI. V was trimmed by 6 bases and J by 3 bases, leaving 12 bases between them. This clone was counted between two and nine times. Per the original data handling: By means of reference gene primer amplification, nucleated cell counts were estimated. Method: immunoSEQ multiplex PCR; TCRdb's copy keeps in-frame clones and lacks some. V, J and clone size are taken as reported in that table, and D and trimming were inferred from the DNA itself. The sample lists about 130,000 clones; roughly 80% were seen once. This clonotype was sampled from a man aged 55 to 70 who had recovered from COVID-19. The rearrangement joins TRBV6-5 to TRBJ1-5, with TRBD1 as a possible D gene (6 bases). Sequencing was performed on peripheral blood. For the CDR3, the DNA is TGTGCCAGCAGCCTCGACAGGAACAATCAGCCCCAGCATTTT. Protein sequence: CASSLDRNNQPQHF.